This is a list of T cell receptor beta chains from one sample in a study of blood T cells in healthy people across ages. TCRdb analysed the 5' RACE reads with MiXCR anew, one entry per CDR3 protein. The sample lists some 640,000 distinct CDR3 sequences; about 30% were seen once. Sequencing was carried out using blood. Receptors originate from a woman at least 80 years old in good health. Both conserved end residues are part of each CDR3. A D gene is named only where the DNA matches it firmly. Some rows have no size entry. The others give once, few or many, or a class for an expanded clone.

v_call	d_call	clone_size	j_call	cdr3_nt	cdr3_aa
TRBV14	TRBD1	many	TRBJ2-7	TGTGCCAGCAGCCGAATGGGACAGTCCGCAGACTACGAGCAGTACTTC	CASSRMGQSADYEQYF
TRBV15	-	many	TRBJ1-2	TGTGCCACCAGCAGAGATTTGAACACGGGGGCGGAATATGGCTACACCTTC	CATSRDLNTGAEYGYTF
TRBV5-1	TRBD2	-	TRBJ2-2	TGCGCCAGCAGCCCCCAGGGACTAGCGAGGACCGGGGAGCGGTTTTTT	CASSPQGLARTGERFF
TRBV12-3/TRBV12-4	TRBD2	many	TRBJ2-7	TGTGCCAGCAGCACTAGCGGGGAGACCTACGAGCAGTACTTC	CASSTSGETYEQYF
TRBV30	-	many	TRBJ2-1	TGTGCCTGGAGTGTGCAGGGGTATGAGCAGTTCTTC	CAWSVQGYEQFF
TRBV4-1	TRBD2	-	TRBJ2-5	TGCGCCAGCAGCCCTATAGCGGGGGGGCCGCAAGAGACCCAGTACTTC	CASSPIAGGPQETQYF
TRBV2	-	few	TRBJ2-5	TGTGCCAGCGAAGGGCAGGGGATGGAGACCCAGTACTTC	CASEGQGMETQYF
TRBV7-2	TRBD1	many	TRBJ1-4	TGTGCCAGCAGCTCATATCCGGGACAGGGAGTTAGAAGTGAAAAACTGTTTTTT	CASSSYPGQGVRSEKLFF
TRBV20-1	TRBD2	-	TRBJ2-5	TGCAGTGCTAGAGCGGGGGGACTAGCAGAGACCCAGTACTTC	CSARAGGLAETQYF
TRBV30	-	many	TRBJ2-7	TGTGCCTGGAGTCCCCAGGGTCGAGACTACGAGCAGTACTTC	CAWSPQGRDYEQYF
TRBV4-1	-	many	TRBJ2-5	TGCGCCAGCAGCCAAGAGATAGGGGCCGCGCAAGAGACCCAGTACTTC	CASSQEIGAAQETQYF
TRBV29-1	TRBD2	-	TRBJ2-7	TGCAGCGTTGATAGGAACGCGGGGGGCAATGAGCAGTACTTC	CSVDRNAGGNEQYF
TRBV18	-	many	TRBJ1-2	TGTGCCAGCTCACCTACTCCGGGACCCTCCGCCAAGGGCTACACCTTC	CASSPTPGPSAKGYTF
TRBV20-1	TRBD2	few	TRBJ2-1	TGCAGTGCTAGAGATTTGGAAGGACTAGCAGGTCGTGATGAGCAGTTCTTC	CSARDLEGLAGRDEQFF
TRBV7-2	TRBD1	many	TRBJ2-7	TGTGCCAGCAGGGAGGGACAGGGGACCTACGAGCAGTACTTC	CASREGQGTYEQYF
TRBV24-1	-	-	TRBJ1-1	TGTGCCACGGAGACGGTAGAGGGTGGGAACACTGAAGCTTTCTTT	CATETVEGGNTEAFF
TRBV9	-	few	TRBJ1-4	TGTGCCAGCAGCGTAGACACAACAACTAATGAAAAACTGTTTTTT	CASSVDTTTNEKLFF
TRBV7-2	-	-	TRBJ1-2	TGTGCCAGCAGCTGGAAGGCCTATGGCTACACCTTC	CASSWKAYGYTF
TRBV9	TRBD2	-	TRBJ2-3	TGTGCCAGCAGCGTTCCGAGCGGGGGGGGTACGCAGTATTTT	CASSVPSGGGTQYF
TRBV7-7	-	few	TRBJ1-5	TGTGCTAGCAGCTTTATCAGGGGAGTGAGCCAGCCCCAGCATTTT	CASSFIRGVSQPQHF
TRBV29-1	-	few	TRBJ2-1	TGCAGCGTTGTCGGGGAGGAGGGGAGCTCCTACAATGAGCAGTTCTTC	CSVVGEEGSSYNEQFF
TRBV12-3/TRBV12-4	TRBD2	-	TRBJ2-5	TGTGCCAGCAGTTTAGGGTCTAGCGGGGCAAAAGAGACCCAGTACTTC	CASSLGSSGAKETQYF
TRBV4-1	-	-	TRBJ2-3	TGCGCCAGCAGCCGACAGACAGGCCCCTCCACCACAGATACGCAGTATTTT	CASSRQTGPSTTDTQYF
TRBV5-1	-	few	TRBJ1-6	TGCGCCAGCAGCCCTGGGACGGCCGATAATTCACCCCTCCACTTT	CASSPGTADNSPLHF
TRBV20-1	-	many	TRBJ2-1	TGCAGTGCTAGGGGGTCCGACCGGGTCGAGCGTAACAAGCAGTTCTTC	CSARGSDRVERNKQFF
TRBV6-6	TRBD2	-	TRBJ2-3	TGTGCCAGCAGTCCGCGGGAGGGCCGGATAGATACGCAGTATTTT	CASSPREGRIDTQYF
TRBV6-6	-	-	TRBJ1-3	TGTGCCAGCACAAGCCCTGGAAACACCATATATTTT	CASTSPGNTIYF
TRBV30	TRBD1	few	TRBJ1-4	TGTGCCTGGAGCGGAGGGGGCGATGAAAAACTGTTTTTT	CAWSGGGDEKLFF
TRBV5-1	TRBD1	-	TRBJ1-1	TGCGCCAGCAGCTTGGGGGGACAGGTTATCATGAACACTGAAGCTTTCTTT	CASSLGGQVIMNTEAFF
TRBV5-1	-	once	TRBJ1-1	TGCGCCAGCAGCTTCATCCCCGGAAGAACCGAAGCTTTCTTT	CASSFIPGRTEAFF
TRBV9	-	once	TRBJ1-2	TGTGCCGGCAGTTATGACAGCTATGGCTACACCTTC	CAGSYDSYGYTF
TRBV7-2	TRBD2	many	TRBJ2-7	TGTGCCAGCAGCTTAAGAACTAGCGGTTCCTACGAGCAGTACTTC	CASSLRTSGSYEQYF
TRBV3-1	-	few	TRBJ1-5	TGTGCCAGCAGCCGCGGACCAATCGGGGGCAATCAGCCCCAGCATTTT	CASSRGPIGGNQPQHF
TRBV20-1	-	few	TRBJ2-3	TGCAGTGCGGAACCTCACACAGATACGCAGTATTTT	CSAEPHTDTQYF
TRBV10-3	-	many	TRBJ2-5	TGTGCCACGGGGGACAGCCAAGAGACCCAGTACTTC	CATGDSQETQYF
TRBV6-1	TRBD2	many	TRBJ2-3	TGTGCCAGCATCTCGGGACTAGCGGGGGGGATTACTAGCACAGATACGCAGTATTTT	CASISGLAGGITSTDTQYF
TRBV11-2	-	-	TRBJ2-3	TGTGCCAGCAGAACAGGCTTGGCAGATACGCAGTATTTT	CASRTGLADTQYF
TRBV20-1	TRBD1	few	TRBJ1-1	TGCAAGGGACAGGGGAACACTGAAGCTTTCTTT	CKGQGNTEAFF
TRBV5-1	TRBD1	-	TRBJ2-7	TGCGCCAGCAGCTTGAGGGGCGACAGGGACGAGCAGTACTTC	CASSLRGDRDEQYF
TRBV5-1	-	once	TRBJ2-1	TGCGCCAGCAGCTTGGGGACTCTCGATGAGCAGTTCTTC	CASSLGTLDEQFF
TRBV20-1	TRBD2	-	TRBJ2-1	TGCAGTGCTAGAGCTGTCGGGGGGGACTACAATGAGCAGTTCTTC	CSARAVGGDYNEQFF
TRBV20-1	TRBD2	once	TRBJ2-4	TGCAGTGCTAGAGAGGGGGGGAACATTCAGTACTTC	CSAREGGNIQYF
TRBV7-6	TRBD2	many	TRBJ2-1	TGTGCCAGCAGCTTAGAACCGGGGGGGCGCTATGAGCAGTTCTTC	CASSLEPGGRYEQFF
TRBV28	TRBD1	few	TRBJ1-2	TGTGCCAGCAGTTTTCGGGACAGGGGCGGCTACACCTTC	CASSFRDRGGYTF